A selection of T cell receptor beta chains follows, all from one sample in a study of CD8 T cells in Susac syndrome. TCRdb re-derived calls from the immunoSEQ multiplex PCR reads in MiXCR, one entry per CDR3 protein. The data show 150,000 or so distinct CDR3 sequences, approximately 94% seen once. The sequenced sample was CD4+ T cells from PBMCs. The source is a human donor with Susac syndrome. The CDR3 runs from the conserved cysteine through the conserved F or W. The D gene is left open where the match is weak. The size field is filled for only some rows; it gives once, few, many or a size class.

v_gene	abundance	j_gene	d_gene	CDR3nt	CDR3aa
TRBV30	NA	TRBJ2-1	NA	TGTGCCTGGTCGTGGGCTTCAACCTACAATGAGCAGTTCTTC	CAWSWASTYNEQFF
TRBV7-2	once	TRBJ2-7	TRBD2	TGTGCCAGCAGCTTAGGCGGCGGGAGAATCTACGAGCAGTACTTC	CASSLGGGRIYEQYF
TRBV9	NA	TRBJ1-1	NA	TGTGCCAGCAGCGTAGGCCACTTACGGACTGAAGCTTTCTTT	CASSVGHLRTEAFF
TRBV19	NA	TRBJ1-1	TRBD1	TGTGCCACGACAGGGGGGAACACTGAAGCTTTCTTT	CATTGGNTEAFF
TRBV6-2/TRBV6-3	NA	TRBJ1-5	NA	TGTGCCAGCAGCCCGGGGCCAGGCAATTATCAGCCCCAGCATTTT	CASSPGPGNYQPQHF
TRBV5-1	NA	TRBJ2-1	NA	TGCGCCAGCAGCGAGCAGGGCGGTGAGCAGTTCTTC	CASSEQGGEQFF
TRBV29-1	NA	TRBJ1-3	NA	TGCAGCGCCGCCGGGTTTGGAAACACCATATATTTT	CSAAGFGNTIYF
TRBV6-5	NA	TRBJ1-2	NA	TGTGCCAGCAGTTACTCTCGGGGCCCCACTTATGGCTACACCTTC	CASSYSRGPTYGYTF
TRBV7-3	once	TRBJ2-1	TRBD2	TGTGCCAGCAGTGCTAGCGGCGTGGATGAGCAGTTCTTC	CASSASGVDEQFF
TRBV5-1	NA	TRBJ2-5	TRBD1	TGCGCCAGCAGCTTGGACGAACAGGGGGGGACCCAGTACTTC	CASSLDEQGGTQYF
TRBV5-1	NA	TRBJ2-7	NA	TGCGCCAGCAGCCGCCGGGATTCCCACTACGAGCAGTACTTC	CASSRRDSHYEQYF
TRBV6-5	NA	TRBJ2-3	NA	TGTGCCAGCAGCTATGGGAATACGCAGTATTTT	CASSYGNTQYF
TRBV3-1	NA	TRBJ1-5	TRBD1	TGTGCCAGCAGCCCGGTTTCAGGGGGGCCCCAGCATTTT	CASSPVSGGPQHF
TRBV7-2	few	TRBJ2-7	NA	TGTGCCAGCAGCCCGAGGGACGGCTACGAGCAGTACTTC	CASSPRDGYEQYF
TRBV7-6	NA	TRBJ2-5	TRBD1	TGTGCCAGCAGCCGGTCCACAGGGGGCCGGGAGACCCAGTACTTC	CASSRSTGGRETQYF
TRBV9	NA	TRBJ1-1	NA	TGTGCCAGCAGCGTAGACGGAGAGTGGAACACTGAAGCTTTCTTT	CASSVDGEWNTEAFF
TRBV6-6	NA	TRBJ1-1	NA	TGTGCCAGCAGTCAGGGTCGGGACACTGAAGCTTTCTTT	CASSQGRDTEAFF
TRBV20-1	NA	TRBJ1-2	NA	TGCAGTGCTAGCAGGGGTGACTATGGCTACACCTTC	CSASRGDYGYTF
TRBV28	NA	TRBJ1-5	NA	TGTGCCAGCAGTTTAGGCCAGGCTAGGCTTAATCAGCCCCAGCATTTT	CASSLGQARLNQPQHF
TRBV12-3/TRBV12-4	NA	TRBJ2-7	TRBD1	TGTGCCAGCAGTTTAAGGGGGACAGGGGACTCCTACGAGCAGTACTTC	CASSLRGTGDSYEQYF
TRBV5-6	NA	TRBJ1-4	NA	TGTGCCAGCAGCTTGGACGGCGCGGGAGAAAAACTGTTTTTT	CASSLDGAGEKLFF
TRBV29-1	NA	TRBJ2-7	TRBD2	TGCAGCGTCGCTAGCGGGCGAAACTACGAGCAGTACTTC	CSVASGRNYEQYF
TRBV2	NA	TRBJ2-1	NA	TGTGCCAGCACCCTTGGGTGGGGGCAGGGTGAGCAGTTCTTC	CASTLGWGQGEQFF
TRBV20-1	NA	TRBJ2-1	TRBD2	TGCAGTGCTTCTGTAGCGGGAGGGCGTGAGCAGTTCTTC	CSASVAGGREQFF
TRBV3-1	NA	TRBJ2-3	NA	TGTGCCAGCAGCCTTCGAATGGGCACAGATACGCAGTATTTT	CASSLRMGTDTQYF
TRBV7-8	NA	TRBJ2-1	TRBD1	TGTGCCAGCAGCTTATTAGACAGGGGGGCGAATGAGCAGTTCTTC	CASSLLDRGANEQFF
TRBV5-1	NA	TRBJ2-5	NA	TGCGCCACCCGGTTAGGAGCGGGCGGCCAAGAGACCCAGTACTTC	CATRLGAGGQETQYF
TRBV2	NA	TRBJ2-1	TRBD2	TGTGCCAGCAGGAGGGAGGGCAATGAGCAGTTCTTC	CASRREGNEQFF
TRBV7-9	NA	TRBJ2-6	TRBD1	TGTGCCAGCAGACCGACAGGGGTCGGGGCCAACGTCCTGACTTTC	CASRPTGVGANVLTF
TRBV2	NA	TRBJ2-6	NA	TGTGCCAGCGGTGGGATAGGGGCCAACGTCCTGACTTTC	CASGGIGANVLTF
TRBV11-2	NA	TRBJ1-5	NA	TGTGCCAGCAGCTCGCAAGGGTTGCCCCAGCATTTT	CASSSQGLPQHF
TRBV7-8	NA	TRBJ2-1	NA	TGTGCCAGCAGCGAGACGAGTGTCCACCATGAGCAGTTCTTC	CASSETSVHHEQFF
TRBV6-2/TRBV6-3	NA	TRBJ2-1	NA	TGTGCCAGCAGTTTTGGGGTGGAGGGAGGATCCTACAATGAGCAGTTCTTC	CASSFGVEGGSYNEQFF
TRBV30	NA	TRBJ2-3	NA	TGTGCCTGGAGCCCGGTCGGAGATACGCAGTATTTT	CAWSPVGDTQYF
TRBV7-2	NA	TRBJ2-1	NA	TGTGCCAGCAGCAGGGGCATTCGCGAGCAGTTCTTC	CASSRGIREQFF
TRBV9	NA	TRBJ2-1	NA	TGTGCCAGCAGCGGCGCGCATGGTGAGCAGTTCTTC	CASSGAHGEQFF
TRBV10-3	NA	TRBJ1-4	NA	TGTGCCATCAGTGAGTCGTCCAGGGTCACTAATGAAAAACTGTTTTTT	CAISESSRVTNEKLFF
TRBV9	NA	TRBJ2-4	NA	TGTGCCAGCAGCGTAGGAGGCAACATTCAGTACTTC	CASSVGGNIQYF
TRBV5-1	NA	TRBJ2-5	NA	TGCGCCAGCAGCTCGCAGGCGCAAGGAGAGACCCAGTACTTC	CASSSQAQGETQYF
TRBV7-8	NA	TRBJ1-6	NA	TGTGCCAGCAGCTTAACAGGGAATTCACCCCTCCACTTT	CASSLTGNSPLHF
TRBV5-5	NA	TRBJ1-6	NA	TGTGCCAGCAGCCAAAGACCCTCATCGGCCTCTACCGATTCACCCCTCCACTTT	CASSQRPSSASTDSPLHF
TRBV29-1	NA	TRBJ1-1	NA	TGCAGCGTTGAAATTGCGAAGGCTGAAGCTTTCTTT	CSVEIAKAEAFF